These 11 T cell receptor beta chains were all obtained from the same sample, sequenced in a study of blood T cells in healthy people across ages (dated by TCRdb to the mid-2010s). Library construction relied on 5' RACE. These reads were obtained on an Illumina HiSeq 2500. A second PCR of about 7 to 12 cycles was run with a J-beta primer mix and a sample-barcoded 5' primer. TCRdb redid the processing of the public reads, applying fastp at Q25 and MiXCR, and retained in-frame beta chains. Rows are combined by CDR3 protein, so each entry shows the most common genes and DNA. Present in this sample are about 400,000 distinct CDR3 sequences, over 45% of which were seen just once. The leading ten clones occupy about 54% of the sample. The material sequenced was blood. The receptors originated from a man in his sixties in good health.

V usage is TRBV28 and J usage is TRBJ1-1, with D tentatively TRBD1 (6 bases). Trimming took 6 bases from V and 0 from J, leaving 14 bases between them. Germline assignment: CDR1 MDHEN and CDR2 SYDVKM. This CDR3 comprises 15 residues. CDR3 in amino acids: CASRPNRVMNTEAFF. CDR3 sequence (DNA): TGTGCCAGCAGACCCAACAGGGTAATGAACACTGAAGCTTTCTTT.

This clonotype occurred a few times. The CDR3 DNA sequence: TGTGCCAGCAGCTTACAGAGCACCTACGAGCAGTACTTC. Protein sequence: CASSLQSTYEQYF. V usage is TRBV11-1 and J usage is TRBJ2-7; D call uncertain. CDR1 SGHAT and CDR2 FQDESV come from the germline V gene (reference sequence). V was trimmed by 2 bases and J by 2 bases, leaving 7 bases between them. The CDR3 covers 13 residues.

The chain links TRBV24-1 to TRBJ2-3; 9 bases line up with TRBD2. V lost 3 bases to trimming and J lost 2 bases; unmatched junction nucleotides: 5. CDR1 KGHDR and CDR2 SFDVKD come from the germline V gene. CDR3 size: 16 residues. CDR3 sequence (DNA): TGTGCCACCAGTGATCCTAGCGGGACTACCACAGATACGCAGTATTTT. Protein sequence: CATSDPSGTTTDTQYF.

J is TRBJ2-1 and V is TRBV5-1; the match to TRBD2 covers 10 bases. The length of the CDR3 is 15 residues. Germline CDR1 reads SGHRS; CDR2 reads YFSETQ. V shed 4 bases and J 8 bases; nucleotides not matched to a gene: 9. CDR3 sequence: CASSDRTSGFDEQFF. The CDR3 nucleotides read TGCGCCAGCAGCGATCGGACTAGCGGTTTCGATGAGCAGTTCTTC.

This clonotype was seen a few times. The chain employs TRBV10-3 and TRBJ2-7; the D gene is possibly TRBD1 (6 bases). Germline loops: CDR1 ENHRY, CDR2 SYGVKD. CDR3 length equals 15 residues. Trimming shortened V by 0 bases and J by 3 bases, and 12 bases separated the two germline ends. CDR3 bases: TGTGCCATCAGTGAGTCGAGGGGGACACTCTACGAGCAGTACTTC. It translates to CAISESRGTLYEQYF.

A note on this clonotype: A much larger clone lies one base from this, so it may be a read error. V and J are TRBV20-1 and TRBJ1-1; TRBD1 might be the D (5 bases). CDR1 DFQATT and CDR2 SNEGSKA come from the germline V gene (reference sequence). The CDR3 runs 14 residues. The chain's CDR3 is CGAANPTGNTEAFF. In DNA form, the CDR3 reads TGCGGTGCTGCAAACCCCACAGGGAACACTGAAGCTTTCTTT.

The rearrangement links TRBV6-1 to TRBJ2-3; D gene ambiguous. This CDR3 comprises 14 residues. Germline lookup yields CDR1 MNHNS and CDR2 SASEGT. Trimming took off 4 bases at V and 3 bases at J, with 11 bases between the two ends. CDR3 in DNA: TGTGCCAGCAGTGCAGCGTGGAGAACAGATACGCAGTATTTT. Amino acids: CASSAAWRTDTQYF.

This clonotype occurred a few times. This chain links TRBV20-1 with TRBJ2-3, with D hard to call. Germline loops: CDR1 DFQATT, CDR2 SNEGSKA (reference sequence). The CDR3 is 12 amino acids. Trimming removed 0 bases at V and 4 bases at J, with 5 bases between. In DNA form, the CDR3 reads TGCAGTGCTAGAGATCCACCAGATACGCAGTATTTT. Its protein is CSARDPPDTQYF.

In regard to this clonotype: At one end the junction does not follow the germline gene, possibly because of a read error. This chain joins TRBV7-7 and TRBJ2-5; D is perhaps TRBD1 or TRBD2 (6 bases each). In germline, CDR1 is SSHAT, CDR2 FNYEAQ (reference sequence). The CDR3 contains 15 residues. CDR3 bases: TGTGCTAGCAGCAGGAGGGGACAAACTCATGAGACCCAGTACTTC. It specifies CASSRRGQTHETQYF.

In this sample, this clonotype turned up once. The V gene is TRBV20-1, the J gene TRBJ1-1, with no clear D. Trimming stripped 6 bases from V and 5 bases from J, with 19 bases between. The CDR3 has 14 amino acids. Germline CDR1 reads DFQATT; CDR2 reads SNEGSKA (reference sequence). The chain's CDR3 is CSATTPEALTEAFF. The CDR3 DNA follows: TGCAGTGCGACGACTCCGGAGGCTCTTACTGAAGCTTTCTTT.

Turning to this clonotype: One junction end disagrees with the germline gene, perhaps due to a read error. The CDR3 is CASNQAGTVAYEQYF. The CDR3 coding sequence is TGTGCCAGCAACCAAGCCGGGACGGTAGCCTACGAGCAGTACTTC. V gene TRBV3-1 combines with J gene TRBJ2-7; D might be TRBD1 or TRBD2, each matching 5 bases. The V gene's germline CDR1 is LGHDT and CDR2 YNNKEL (reference sequence). The CDR3 is made up of 15 amino acids.